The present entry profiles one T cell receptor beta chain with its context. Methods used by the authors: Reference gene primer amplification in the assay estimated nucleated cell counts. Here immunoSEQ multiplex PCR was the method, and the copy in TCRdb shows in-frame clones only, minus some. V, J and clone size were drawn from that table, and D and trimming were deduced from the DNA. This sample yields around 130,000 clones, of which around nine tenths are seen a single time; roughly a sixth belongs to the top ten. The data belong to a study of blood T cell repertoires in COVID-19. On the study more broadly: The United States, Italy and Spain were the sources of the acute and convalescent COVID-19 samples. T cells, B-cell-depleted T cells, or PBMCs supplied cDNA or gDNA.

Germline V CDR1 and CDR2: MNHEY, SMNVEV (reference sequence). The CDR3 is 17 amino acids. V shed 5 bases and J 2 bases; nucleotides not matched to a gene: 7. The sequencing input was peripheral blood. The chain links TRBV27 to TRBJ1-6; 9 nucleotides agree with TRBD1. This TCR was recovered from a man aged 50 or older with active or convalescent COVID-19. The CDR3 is CASSAGTGLPYNSPLHF. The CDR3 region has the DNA TGTGCCAGCAGTGCCGGGACAGGGTTGCCCTATAATTCACCCCTCCACTTT.